Below, 25 T cell receptor beta chains from the same sample are listed, as sequenced in a study of memory CD4+ T cells and cytomegalovirus serostatus. This table comes from immunoSEQ multiplex PCR, and its TCRdb copy is limited to in-frame clones, with some not included. This table has under 75,000 clones, around 80% appearing once. Single viable CD3+CD4+CD8-CD45RO+ cells were sorted as the memory CD4+ T cells. The specimen sequenced was memory CD4+ T cells from blood. All receptors derive from an adult in good health and CMV-seronegative. Some clones in this sample may be carry-over from other donors' samples.

The chain is built from TRBV5-1 and TRBJ1-1; D not certain. There are 13 residues in the CDR3. Germline V gene data show CDR1 as SGHRS and CDR2 as YFSETQ. With 2 bases removed from V and 7 bases from J, the gap between germline ends came to 12 bases. This chain's CDR3 is CASSFNAEGEAFF. The CDR3 region has the DNA TGCGCCAGCAGCTTCAACGCCGAGGGTGAAGCTTTCTTT.

The chain uses TRBV7-2 and TRBJ2-2; D uncertain. V was shortened by 5 bases and J by 4 bases, with 11 bases between the two germline ends. The CDR3 consists of 14 residues. Germline CDR1 and CDR2: SGHTA and FQGNSA. CDR3 DNA: TGTGCCAGCAGCGAAAGGCCTCTCACCGGGGAGCTGTTTTTT. This codes for CASSERPLTGELFF.

The chain employs TRBV30 and TRBJ1-1; D uncertain. The CDR3 runs 13 residues. Germline V gene data show CDR1 as GTSNPN and CDR2 as SVGIG (reference sequence). With 2 bases removed from V and 3 bases from J, the gap between germline ends came to 10 bases. The CDR3 is CAWSPIRDTEAFF. CDR3 sequence (DNA): TGTGCCTGGAGTCCCATTAGGGACACTGAAGCTTTCTTT.

V is TRBV5-1 and J is TRBJ2-3; D remains ambiguous. V lost 2 bases, J lost 2 bases, and 3 bases lay in between. Germline loops: CDR1 SGHRS, CDR2 YFSETQ. The length of the CDR3 is 12 residues. The CDR3 DNA sequence: TGCGCCAGCAGCTTATCCACAGATACGCAGTATTTT. The encoded protein is CASSLSTDTQYF.

The gene calls are TRBV9 and TRBJ2-5, with D tentatively TRBD1 or TRBD2 (6 bases each). The germline V and J ends were trimmed by 2 bases and 3 bases, with 14 bases remaining between them. The CDR3 has 15 amino acids. Germline CDR1 reads SGDLS; CDR2 reads YYNGEE. Here the CDR3 DNA reads TGTGCCAGCAGCGTCGAAGGGGGGCTTAAAGAGACCCAGTACTTC. Protein product: CASSVEGGLKETQYF.

The V call is TRBV5-1, the J call TRBJ2-3, with D tentatively TRBD2 (6 bases). CDR1 is SGHRS and CDR2 is YFSETQ in the germline V gene. The V and J ends lost 4 bases and 1 base respectively, with 13 bases between them. The CDR3 spans 15 residues. The CDR3, as DNA: TGCGCCAGCAGCGGCCGGGAGTTGGGCACAGATACGCAGTATTTT. It codes for CASSGRELGTDTQYF.

The CDR3 bases are TGTGCCAGCAGCTGGAGGGGTGGCGGAAACACCATATATTTT. Protein product: CASSWRGGGNTIYF. This chain links TRBV11-2 with TRBJ1-3; possible D gene TRBD1, 5 bases. This CDR3 contains 14 residues. Germline-derived CDR1 and CDR2 are SGHAT and FQNNGV. The V gene lost 4 bases and the J gene lost 4 bases, with 11 bases spanning the gap. The whole variable domain, filled in from reference TRBV11-2 and TRBJ1-3, reads EAGVAQSPRYKIIEKRQSVAFWCNPISGHATLYWYQQILGQGPKLLIQFQNNGVVDDSQLPKDRFSAERLKGVDSTLKIQPAKLEDSAVYLCASSWRGGGNTIYFGEGSWLTVV.

The table lists this clone with a few counts. V and J are TRBV25-1 and TRBJ1-1, with D maybe TRBD1 (5 bases). Germline-derived CDR1 and CDR2 are MGHDK and SYGVNS. The V end was cut by 1 base, the J end by 5 bases, with 8 bases between. This CDR3 has 13 residues. The DNA of the CDR3 is TGTGCCAGCAGTGAATGGGCAGGGACTGAAGCTTTCTTT. It translates to CASSEWAGTEAFF.

The chain has TRBV5-1 and TRBJ1-1, with D maybe TRBD1 (5 bases). Germline CDR1 SGHRS, CDR2 YFSETQ. This CDR3 spans 14 amino acids. Trimming stripped 4 bases from V and 0 bases from J, with 10 bases between. The CDR3 coding sequence is TGCGCCAGCAGCCGGGGCCCGCTGAACACTGAAGCTTTCTTT. This encodes CASSRGPLNTEAFF.

The chain combines TRBV28 with TRBJ2-6; D ambiguous. The CDR3 contains 13 residues. V was pared by 5 bases and J by 1 base, with 3 bases between. From germline, CDR1 is MDHEN and CDR2 SYDVKM. The CDR3 sequence is CASSLSGANVLTF. The CDR3 DNA sequence: TGTGCCAGCAGTCTGTCTGGGGCCAACGTCCTGACTTTC.

This rearrangement joins TRBV6-5 to TRBJ1-1; TRBD1 agrees at 7 bases. The V segment lost 6 bases and the J segment 6 bases; nucleotides outside the gene matches: 4. The germline gives CDR1 MNHEY, CDR2 SVGAGI. This CDR3 has 12 residues. Written as DNA, the CDR3 is TGTGCCAGCAGCAGAACAGGGGCTGAAGCTTTCTTT. It specifies CASSRTGAEAFF.

The gene calls are TRBV28 and TRBJ2-2, with 7 positions matching TRBD1. CDR1 is MDHEN, CDR2 SYDVKM, per germline. This CDR3 spans 14 amino acids. With V trimmed by 7 bases and J by 0 bases, 2 bases remained unmatched. The CDR3 coding sequence is TGTGCCAGCAAGGGACAGCCGAACACCGGGGAGCTGTTTTTT. Amino acids: CASKGQPNTGELFF.

This chain uses TRBV5-1 with TRBJ1-2; TRBD1 matches at 8 bases. The V segment lost 0 bases and the J segment 8 bases; nucleotides outside the gene matches: 15. This CDR3 spans 17 amino acids. Germline-derived CDR1 and CDR2 are SGHRS and YFSETQ. Here the CDR3 DNA reads TGCGCCAGCAGCTTGGTGGAGCAAGGACAGGGCCAGGGGGGCTACACCTTC. It specifies CASSLVEQGQGQGGYTF. The full variable domain, rest sourced from reference TRBV5-1 and TRBJ1-2, is KAGVTQTPRYLIKTRGQQVTLSCSPISGHRSVSWYQQTPGQGLQFLFEYFSETQRNKGNFPGRFSGRQFSNSRSEMNVSTLELGDSALYLCASSLVEQGQGQGGYTFGSGTRLTVV.

The chain links TRBV27 to TRBJ1-3, with 9 bases that match TRBD1. The CDR3 spans 14 residues. The ends lost 4 bases at V and 8 bases at J; junction bases unmatched: 6. Per the germline V gene, CDR1 is MNHEY and CDR2 is SMNVEV (reference sequence). This CDR3 reads CASSSRGQGYTIYF. In DNA form, the CDR3 reads TGTGCCAGCAGTTCAAGGGGACAGGGTTACACCATATATTTT.

J is TRBJ2-2 and V is TRBV4-3; D unclear. From germline, CDR1 is LGHNA and CDR2 YSLEER. V was trimmed by 8 bases and J by 7 bases, leaving 8 bases between them. CDR3 size: 11 residues. The CDR3 region has the DNA TGCGCCAGCGGTACGGGCGGGGAGCTGTTTTTT. Translated, it gives CASGTGGELFF.

This clone occurred a few times. J is TRBJ2-7 and V is TRBV18; 12 nucleotides align to TRBD2. Trimming took 1 base from V and 0 from J; bases not matched to a gene: 10. The CDR3 sequence is 19 residues long. Germline loops: CDR1 KGHSH, CDR2 LQKENI. For the CDR3, the DNA is TGTGCCAGCTCACCACGCGTTCTCGGACTAGCGGGGAGCTCCTACGAGCAGTACTTC. It encodes CASSPRVLGLAGSSYEQYF.

V is TRBV7-3 and J is TRBJ2-3; 9 bases map to TRBD2. The CDR3 consists of 13 residues. J gave up 7 bases and V 5 bases, and 4 bases lay outside the gene matches. CDR1 and CDR2 from the germline V gene are SGHTA and FQGTGA. The CDR3 DNA reads TGTGCCAGCAGCGAAGCGGGAGGCCATACGCAGTATTTT. Translated: CASSEAGGHTQYF. Filled out from reference TRBV7-3 and TRBJ2-3, the complete variable domain reads GAGVSQTPSNKVTEKGKYVELRCDPISGHTALYWYRQSLGQGPEFLIYFQGTGAADDSGLPNDRFFAVRPEGSVSTLKIQRTERGDSAVYLCASSEAGGHTQYFGPGTRLTVL.

The chain uses TRBV5-6 and TRBJ1-1; D is uncertain. The germline gives CDR1 SGHDT, CDR2 YYEEEE. The CDR3 runs 12 residues. V was pared by 1 base and J by 5 bases, with 6 bases between. The CDR3 region has the DNA TGTGCCAGCAGCTTGTTGGGGACTGAAGCTTTCTTT. It encodes CASSLLGTEAFF.

V and J are TRBV5-1 and TRBJ1-4, with D possibly TRBD1 on 6 matching bases. V lost 7 bases to trimming and J lost 2 bases, with 12 bases between them. The CDR3 has 14 amino acids. The V gene's germline CDR1 is SGHRS and CDR2 YFSETQ. CDR3 bases: TGCGCCAGCGTAACAGGGAAGACTAATGAAAAACTGTTTTTT. It is translated as CASVTGKTNEKLFF.

The V and J genes are TRBV7-2 and TRBJ2-1; no clear D. Per the germline V gene, CDR1 is SGHTA and CDR2 is FQGNSA. The CDR3 loop spans 13 amino acids. V lost 3 bases and J 6 bases, leaving 9 bases between the germline ends. The CDR3 nucleotides are TGTGCCAGCAGCTTCAATCTAGTCAATGAGCAGTTCTTC. It codes for CASSFNLVNEQFF.

The chain has TRBV4-3 and TRBJ1-1, with TRBD1 as a possible D gene (6 bases). The CDR3 totals 15 residues. V lost 1 base and J lost 5, with 14 bases in between. Germline V gene data show CDR1 as LGHNA and CDR2 as YSLEER. This chain's CDR3 is CASSQVPTGLTEAFF. The CDR3 DNA is TGCGCCAGCAGCCAAGTTCCTACAGGGTTGACTGAAGCTTTCTTT.

Only one count was recorded for this clone. This chain connects TRBV28 to TRBJ2-5; unclear D gene. Trimming stripped 6 bases from V and 6 bases from J, with 5 bases between. Per the germline V gene, CDR1 is MDHEN and CDR2 is SYDVKM. The CDR3 totals 10 residues. CDR3: CASRSKTQYF. Written as DNA, the CDR3 is TGTGCCAGCAGGTCCAAGACCCAGTACTTC.

Concerning this clone itself: The sample holds other DNA sequences that translate to the same CDR3. The V and J genes are TRBV19 and TRBJ1-5; TRBD1 aligns across 7 bases. There are 16 residues in the CDR3. J lost 1 base, V lost 4 bases, and 7 bases had no gene match. Germline V gene sequence: CDR1 LNHDA, CDR2 SQIVND (reference sequence). CDR3 residues: CASSTRTGVSNQPQHF. DNA for the CDR3: TGTGCCAGTAGTACACGGACAGGCGTAAGCAATCAGCCCCAGCATTTT.

This clone was counted a few times. The rearrangement uses TRBV5-6 and TRBJ2-7; the D call may be TRBD1 or TRBD2 (5 bases each). This CDR3 is built from 14 residues. Trimming took 0 bases from V and 8 from J, leaving 15 bases between them. CDR1 SGHDT and CDR2 YYEEEE come from the germline V gene. The CDR3 is CASSLGLGGKKQYF. The CDR3 nucleotides are TGTGCCAGCAGCTTGGGACTTGGGGGAAAAAAGCAGTACTTC.

This clone was found once. The chain recombines TRBV7-2 with TRBJ2-7; D unclear. Germline V CDR1 and CDR2: SGHTA, FQGNSA. CDR3 length: 13 amino acids. Trimming stripped 5 bases from V and 2 bases from J, with 10 bases between. CDR3 coding DNA: TGTGCCAGCAGCATCCAAGAGCCCTACGAGCAGTACTTC. Its protein product is CASSIQEPYEQYF.